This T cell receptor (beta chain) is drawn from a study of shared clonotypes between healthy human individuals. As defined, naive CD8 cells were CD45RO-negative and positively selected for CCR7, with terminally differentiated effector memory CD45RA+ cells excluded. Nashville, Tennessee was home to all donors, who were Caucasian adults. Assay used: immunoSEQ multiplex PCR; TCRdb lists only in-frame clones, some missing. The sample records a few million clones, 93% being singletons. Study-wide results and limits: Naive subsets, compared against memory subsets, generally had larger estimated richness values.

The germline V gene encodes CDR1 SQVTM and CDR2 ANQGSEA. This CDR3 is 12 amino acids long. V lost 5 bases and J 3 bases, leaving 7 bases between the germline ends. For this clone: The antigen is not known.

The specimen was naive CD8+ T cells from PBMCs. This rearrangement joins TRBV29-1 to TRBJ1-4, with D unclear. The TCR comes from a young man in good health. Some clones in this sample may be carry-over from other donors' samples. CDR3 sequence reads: CSVSGSNEKLFF. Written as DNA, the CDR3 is TGCAGCGTTTCCGGATCTAATGAAAAACTGTTTTTT.